This T cell receptor (beta chain) is drawn from a study of cytomegalovirus exposure and HLA in healthy donors. CDR1 and CDR2 (germline): MNHNS, SASEGT. Trimming shortened V by 2 bases and J by 4 bases, and 17 bases separated the two germline ends. The CDR3 spans 16 residues. Sequenced by immunoSEQ multiplex PCR; TCRdb stores in-frame clones only, minus some. The sample lists 250,000 to 350,000 clones, around 89% occurring once. Source material: PBMCs. The chain couples TRBV6-1 to TRBJ1-1, with a weak D call TRBD1 (5 bases). The source is a woman aged 18-29 years in good health and CMV-seronegative. CDR3 region: CASSELGGMRATEAFF. The CDR3 DNA follows: TGTGCCAGCAGTGAATTGGGGGGTATGAGGGCCACTGAAGCTTTCTTT.